Below are 26 T cell receptor beta chains sequenced from a single sample in a study of long-term antiretroviral therapy in people with HIV. Run at survey level, the immunoSEQ assay was version v3.0. Profiling relied on immunoSEQ multiplex PCR, and the TCRdb table lists in-frame clones only, not all of them. The sample includes approximately 26,000 clones, 80% to 95% of them seen just once. The source material was unsorted PBMCs, sampled 3.1 years after starting antiretroviral therapy. These receptors originate from a young man with HIV.

The chain joins TRBV25-1 to TRBJ2-1; D unresolved. Germline CDR1 is MGHDK and CDR2 is SYGVNS. This CDR3 spans 12 amino acids. V lost 4 bases to trimming and J lost 6 bases, with 7 bases between them. CDR3 DNA sequence: TGTGCCAGCAGTGTAGTCAGCAATGAGCAGTTCTTC. Translating it yields CASSVVSNEQFF.

The gene calls are TRBV27 and TRBJ2-1, with TRBD2 matching 8 bases. CDR3 size: 14 residues. The germline V gene has CDR1 MNHEY and CDR2 SMNVEV (reference sequence). With 6 bases clipped from V and 5 bases from J, the junction kept 6 bases outside the gene matches. The CDR3 DNA reads as TGTGCCAGCAGACGGGAGGGCGGGAACAATGAGCAGTTCTTC. This encodes CASRREGGNNEQFF.

This clone showed up just a few times. This chain connects TRBV9 to TRBJ2-2, with TRBD2 matching 7 bases. The V segment lost 4 bases and the J segment 6 bases; nucleotides outside the gene matches: 9. CDR1 and CDR2 from the germline V gene are SGDLS and YYNGEE. This CDR3 comprises 15 residues. In nucleotides, the CDR3 is TGTGCCAGCAGCCCTCAGGGAGGGGTGTCCGGGGAGCTGTTTTTT. This sequence encodes CASSPQGGVSGELFF.

V usage is TRBV11-2 and J usage is TRBJ2-2; D is perhaps TRBD2 (6 bases). The CDR3 is 15 amino acids. The germline V and J ends were trimmed by 0 bases and 6 bases, with 11 bases remaining between them. The germline gives CDR1 SGHAT, CDR2 FQNNGV. The chain's CDR3 is CASSLDWTGAGELFF. CDR3 DNA sequence: TGTGCCAGCAGCTTAGATTGGACGGGAGCCGGGGAGCTGTTTTTT.

V usage is TRBV15 and J usage is TRBJ2-5; D uncertain. The germline V gene encodes CDR1 LNHNV and CDR2 YYDKDF (reference sequence). V lost 1 base to trimming and J lost 5 bases, with 14 bases between them. The CDR3 has 15 amino acids. CDR3 DNA sequence: TGTGCCACCAGCAGAGCAGTGAAAGGGTGGGAGACCCAGTACTTC. This gives the protein CATSRAVKGWETQYF.

This chain joins TRBV5-1 and TRBJ2-7, with D possibly matching TRBD2 (7 bases). Germline lookup yields CDR1 SGHRS and CDR2 YFSETQ. Trimming took off 5 bases at V and 2 bases at J, with 14 bases between the two ends. This CDR3 contains 14 residues. The CDR3: CASSQYGGPYEQYF. In DNA form, the CDR3 reads TGCGCCAGCAGTCAATACGGGGGGCCCTACGAGCAGTACTTC.

The gene calls are TRBV4-3 and TRBJ2-7; the D gene is possibly TRBD2 (5 bases). The CDR3 sequence is 16 residues long. Germline V gene sequence: CDR1 LGHNA, CDR2 YSLEER. V lost 0 bases and J lost 0, with 12 bases in between. The CDR3 protein is CASSQDPAESSYEQYF. The CDR3 region has the DNA TGCGCCAGCAGCCAAGACCCAGCGGAGAGCTCCTACGAGCAGTACTTC.

The rearrangement joins TRBV30 to TRBJ1-5; tentatively, D is TRBD1 (6 bases). This CDR3 has 15 amino acids. Germline lookup yields CDR1 GTSNPN and CDR2 SVGIG (reference sequence). The ends were cut back, 0 bases at V and 5 bases at J, with 14 bases in the middle. Written as DNA, the CDR3 is TGTGCCTGGAGTGTTAGCAGGGGAGGGGATCAGCCCCAGCATTTT. Protein product: CAWSVSRGGDQPQHF.

The chain has TRBV9 and TRBJ2-2; D possibly uses TRBD1 or TRBD2 (5 bases each). The V gene lost 0 bases and the J gene lost 6 bases, with 15 bases spanning the gap. Germline assignment: CDR1 SGDLS and CDR2 YYNGEE. CDR3 length: 16 amino acids. This CDR3 is CASSVAGTAHPGELFF. CDR3 sequence (DNA): TGTGCCAGCAGCGTAGCTGGGACCGCCCATCCCGGGGAGCTGTTTTTT.

The J gene is TRBJ2-1, the V gene TRBV7-9; a weak D match, TRBD2 (5 bases). Deletions cut 4 bases from V and 9 bases from J, with 10 bases between. Germline V gene lookup returns CDR1 SEHNR and CDR2 FQNEAQ (reference sequence). This CDR3 comprises 12 residues. CDR3: CASSSGDFEQFF. The CDR3 coding sequence is TGTGCCAGCAGCTCCGGGGATTTTGAGCAGTTCTTC.

This chain connects TRBV29-1 to TRBJ1-2, with 10 positions matching TRBD1. Germline CDR1 is SQVTM and CDR2 is ANQGSEA. This CDR3 is 14 amino acids long. The V segment lost 3 bases and the J segment 3 bases; nucleotides outside the gene matches: 4. The CDR3 here is CSVERDRGDYGYTF. The CDR3 DNA reads as TGCAGCGTTGAGAGGGACAGGGGAGACTATGGCTACACCTTC.

The chain couples TRBV10-3 to TRBJ2-7; D not certain. V shed 5 bases and J shed 5 bases, with 13 bases lying between them. Germline CDR1 ENHRY, CDR2 SYGVKD. This CDR3 comprises 13 residues. The CDR3 protein is CAISQDRFNEQYF. CDR3 bases: TGTGCCATCAGTCAGGATCGCTTCAACGAGCAGTACTTC.

The rearrangement joins TRBV6-1 to TRBJ1-2, with 8 bases matching TRBD1. The CDR3 spans 15 residues. Per the germline V gene, CDR1 is MNHNS and CDR2 is SASEGT. Trimming at V came to 7 bases and at J to 8 bases, leaving 15 bases not matched to a gene. CDR3 amino acids: CASTLLNRGEGGYTF. CDR3 coding DNA: TGTGCCAGCACCCTACTAAACAGGGGGGAGGGAGGCTACACCTTC.

The chain employs TRBV7-9 and TRBJ1-2, with D maybe TRBD1 (6 bases). Germline values: CDR1 SEHNR, CDR2 FQNEAQ (reference sequence). V gave up 2 bases and J gave up 5 bases, with 12 bases separating them. The CDR3 sequence is 14 residues long. CDR3 protein: CASSLQGSGYGYTF. Written as DNA, the CDR3 is TGTGCCAGCAGCTTACAGGGGAGTGGTTATGGCTACACCTTC.

The chain joins TRBV7-9 to TRBJ2-1; D assignment may be TRBD1 or TRBD2 (5 bases each). CDR3 size: 14 residues. Germline CDR1 SEHNR, CDR2 FQNEAQ (reference sequence). The V end was cut by 7 bases, the J end by 5 bases, with 15 bases between. The CDR3 region has the DNA TGTGCCAGCATGGAGAGGGAAGGGGACAATGAGCAGTTCTTC. Protein: CASMEREGDNEQFF.

Only one count was recorded for this clone. The V call is TRBV19, the J call TRBJ1-1; possibly TRBD1 for D (6 bases). Looked up from germline, CDR1 is LNHDA and CDR2 is SQIVND (reference sequence). Trimming shortened V by 4 bases and J by 0 bases, and 12 bases separated the two germline ends. The CDR3 is 15 amino acids. Written as DNA, the CDR3 is TGTGCCAGTAGTAGGAGACAGGCGATGAACACTGAAGCTTTCTTT. Translation: CASSRRQAMNTEAFF.

CDR3 residues: CASSLRRDSYEQYF. The CDR3 nucleotides are TGTGCCAGCAGTTTGAGACGGGACTCCTACGAGCAGTACTTC. The V and J genes are TRBV27 and TRBJ2-7, with D perhaps matching TRBD2 (5 bases). Germline CDR1 and CDR2: MNHEY and SMNVEV (reference sequence). The V end was cut by 3 bases, the J end by 0 bases, with 9 bases between. This CDR3 is built from 14 residues.

The CDR3 reads CASSYQETQYF. DNA for the CDR3: TGCGCCAGCAGCTACCAAGAGACCCAGTACTTC. The genes are TRBV5-1 and TRBJ2-5; D uncertain. Trimming removed 3 bases at V and 0 bases at J, with 0 bases between. Per germline, CDR1 SGHRS and CDR2 YFSETQ. The CDR3 is 11 amino acids.

This clone turned up a few times. An end of the junction does not agree with germline; a read error may underlie this. The chain has TRBV7-9 and TRBJ1-2; D gene ambiguous. CDR3 length equals 11 residues. Per germline, CDR1 SEHNR and CDR2 FQNEAQ (reference sequence). CDR3 nucleotide sequence: TGTGCCAGCAGCTTAGTGCCAGGACCCCCGTTC. This translates into CASSLVPGPPF.

This clone has only one observation. The rearrangement links TRBV9 to TRBJ1-2; TRBD1 aligns across 8 bases. In germline, CDR1 is SGDLS, CDR2 YYNGEE. V dropped 3 bases and J dropped 4; count of bases not matched to a gene: 5. This CDR3 has 14 residues. DNA for the CDR3: TGTGCCAGCAGCGATAGGACAGGGATCTATGGCTACACCTTC. Residues: CASSDRTGIYGYTF.

For this clone: At one of its ends the junction is not consistent with the germline gene, which may arise from a read error. The rearrangement joins TRBV6-6 to TRBJ1-5, with 11 bases aligning to TRBD1. The CDR3 sequence is 16 residues long. Germline assignment: CDR1 MNHNY and CDR2 SVGAGI (reference sequence). The CDR3 loop reads CASSSQRTGGNQPQHF. Written as DNA, the CDR3 is TGTGCCAGCAGTTCTCAGAGGACAGGGGGCAACCAGCCCCAGCATTTT.

This chain joins TRBV19 and TRBJ1-2; D remains unclear. The CDR3 sequence is 14 residues long. Between the trimmed V and J ends, which lost 0 bases and 8 bases, there was a span of 13 bases. CDR1 and CDR2 from the germline V gene are LNHDA and SQIVND (reference sequence). In nucleotides, the CDR3 is TGTGCCAGTAGTATAGACCCGGTGTCGGGAGGCTACACCTTC. This encodes CASSIDPVSGGYTF.

This clone was picked up one time. J is TRBJ2-2 and V is TRBV4-2; D remains unclear. Germline V gene lookup returns CDR1 LGHNA and CDR2 YNFKEQ. The CDR3 has 14 residues. V shed 2 bases and J shed 0 bases, with 4 bases lying between them. The CDR3 nucleotides are TGTGCCAGCAGCCAAAAGGCGAACACCGGGGAGCTGTTTTTT. Translation: CASSQKANTGELFF.

This clone was recorded once. This chain links TRBV7-9 with TRBJ2-7; 7 nucleotides agree with TRBD2. Germline CDR1 SEHNR, CDR2 FQNEAQ (reference sequence). The CDR3 consists of 14 residues. V trimming: 1 base; J trimming: 3 bases; junction bases outside the gene matches: 3. The CDR3 nucleotides are TGTGCCAGCAGCTTAGTGGGAGGGTACTACGAGCAGTACTTC. The encoded protein is CASSLVGGYYEQYF.

In DNA, the CDR3 is TGTGCCAGCAGCCCTCATCGGGACAGGGTCCACGAGCAGTACTTC. Encoded protein: CASSPHRDRVHEQYF. The rearrangement uses TRBV7-8 and TRBJ2-7, with TRBD1 identical over 9 bases. The CDR3 loop spans 15 amino acids. CDR1 SGHVS and CDR2 FQNEAQ come from the germline V gene. V gave up 5 bases and J gave up 5 bases; unmatched junction bases: 10.

J is TRBJ2-2 and V is TRBV5-6; D is uncertain. V was pared by 2 bases and J by 3 bases, with 2 bases between. This CDR3 is built from 12 residues. CDR1 and CDR2 from the germline V gene are SGHDT and YYEEEE. DNA for the CDR3: TGTGCCAGCAGCTTATACACCGGGGAGCTGTTTTTT. Translated: CASSLYTGELFF.